This T cell receptor (beta chain) was found in a study of OX40 agonist ivuxolimab in advanced cancers. Study-wide context: Antecedent anti-PD-1, anti-PD-L1 or anti-CTLA-4 therapy was permissible, with roughly 40% having received some.

General observations from the study: At doses 0.1 to 3.0 mg/kg, CD4+ and CD8+ clones expanded. The average count of expanded clones was higher among CD8+ T cells than among CD4+.

As regards this clone: Its matching antigen is unknown.

The assay was immunoSEQ multiplex PCR, and TCRdb's table has in-frame clones only and misses some. Of nearly 80,000 clones in the sample, approximately 94% were seen once. With 6 bases removed from V and 6 bases from J, the gap between germline ends came to 15 bases. The CDR3 length is 13 residues. CDR1 and CDR2 from the germline V gene are SGHVS and FNYEAQ. This chain joins TRBV7-6 and TRBJ2-7; D tentatively fits TRBD1 or TRBD2 (6 bases each). This TCR came from an adult with an advanced solid tumor such as melanoma, head and neck, liver or kidney cancer. This specimen consisted of CD4+ or CD8+ T cells sorted from blood, obtained in a trial of the OX40 agonist ivuxolimab. The CDR3 bases are TGTGCCAGCAGTTCGGGGGACATCCCCGAGCAGTACTTC. It yields the protein CASSSGDIPEQYF.